This section outlines one TCR beta chain sequence together with its context. The junction and the germline gene differ at one end; a read error may be behind it. This sample was taken from a study of blood T cell repertoires in COVID-19. Across the whole study: Spain, Italy and the United States supplied samples that represented acute and convalescent COVID-19.

Germline CDR1 and CDR2: SGHVS and FQNEAQ. The CDR3 is made up of 15 amino acids. In the source study's methods: It was from reference gene primer amplification that nucleated cell counts were estimated. Method: immunoSEQ multiplex PCR; TCRdb's copy keeps in-frame clones and lacks some. The V and J calls and clone size come from that table; D and trimming were worked out from the DNA. The repertoire holds under 350,000 clones, 90% seen once, with 2.6% in the top ten. The TCR was taken from a man in his fifties or sixties who had recovered from COVID-19. Sequenced material: PBMCs or T cells enriched from blood (not recorded which). The chain uses TRBV7-8 and TRBJ1-5, with 9 positions matching TRBD1. The chain's CDR3 is CASTLTGGGNQPQHF. CDR3 nucleotides: TGTGCCAGCACCTTAACAGGGGGCGGCAATCAGCCCCAGCATTTT. Filled out from reference TRBV7-8 and TRBJ1-5, the complete variable domain reads GAGVSQSPRYKVAKRGQDVALRCDPISGHVSLFWYQQALGQGPEFLTYFQNEAQLDKSGLPSDRFFAERPEGSVSTLKIQRTQQEDSAVYLCASTLTGGGNQPQHFGDGTRLSIL.